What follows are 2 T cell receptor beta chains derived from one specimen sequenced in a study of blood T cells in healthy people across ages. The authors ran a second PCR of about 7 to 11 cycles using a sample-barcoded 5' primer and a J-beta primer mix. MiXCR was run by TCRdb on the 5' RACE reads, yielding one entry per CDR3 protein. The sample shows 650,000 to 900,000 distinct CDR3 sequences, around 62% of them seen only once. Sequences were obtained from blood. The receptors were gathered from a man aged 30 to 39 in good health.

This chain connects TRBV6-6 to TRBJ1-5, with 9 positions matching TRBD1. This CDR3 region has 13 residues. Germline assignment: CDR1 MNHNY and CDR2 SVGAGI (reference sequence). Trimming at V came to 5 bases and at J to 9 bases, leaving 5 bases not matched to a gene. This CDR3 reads CASSAGQGTPQHF. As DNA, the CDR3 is TGTGCCAGCAGTGCGGGACAGGGAACGCCCCAGCATTTT.

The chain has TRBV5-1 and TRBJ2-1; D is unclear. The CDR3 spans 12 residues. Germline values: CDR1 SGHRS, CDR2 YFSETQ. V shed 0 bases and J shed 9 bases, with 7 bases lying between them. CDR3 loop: CASSLVLGEQFF. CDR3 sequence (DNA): TGCGCCAGCAGCTTGGTGTTGGGTGAGCAGTTCTTC.